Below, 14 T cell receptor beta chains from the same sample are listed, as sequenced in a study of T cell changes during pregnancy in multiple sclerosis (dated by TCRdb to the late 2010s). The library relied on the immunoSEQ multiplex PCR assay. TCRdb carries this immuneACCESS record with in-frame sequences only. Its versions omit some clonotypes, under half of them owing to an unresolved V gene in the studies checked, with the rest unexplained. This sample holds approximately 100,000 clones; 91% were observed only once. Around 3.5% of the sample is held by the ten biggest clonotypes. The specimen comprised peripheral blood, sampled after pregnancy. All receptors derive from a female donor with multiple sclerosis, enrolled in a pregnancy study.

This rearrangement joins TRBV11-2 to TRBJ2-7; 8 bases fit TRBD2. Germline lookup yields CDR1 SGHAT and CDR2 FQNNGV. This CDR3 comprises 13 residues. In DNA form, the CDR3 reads TGTGGCTCTTCGGGAGGGATTCCCTACGAGCAGTACTTC. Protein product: CGSSGGIPYEQYF.

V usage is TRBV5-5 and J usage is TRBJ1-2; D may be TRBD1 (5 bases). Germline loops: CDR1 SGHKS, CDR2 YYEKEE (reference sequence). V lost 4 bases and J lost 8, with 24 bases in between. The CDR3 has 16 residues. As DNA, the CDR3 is TGTGCCAGCAGCCCGGCCGGCGTGGGGCGCGTCGGCGGCTACACCTTC. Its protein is CASSPAGVGRVGGYTF.

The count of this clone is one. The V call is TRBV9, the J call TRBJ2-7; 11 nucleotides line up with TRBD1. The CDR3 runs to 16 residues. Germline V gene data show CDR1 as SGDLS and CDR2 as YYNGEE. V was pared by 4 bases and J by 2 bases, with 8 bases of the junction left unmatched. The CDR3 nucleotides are TGTGCCAGCAGCCCCGCCGGGGGACAGGGGGCCTACGAGCAGTACTTC. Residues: CASSPAGGQGAYEQYF.

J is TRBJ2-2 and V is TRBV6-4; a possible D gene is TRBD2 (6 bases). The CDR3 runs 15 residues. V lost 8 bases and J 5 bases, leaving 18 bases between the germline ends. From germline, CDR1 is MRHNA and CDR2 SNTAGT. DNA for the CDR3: TGTGCCAGCTCCCCCGGGGAGGCTGAAACCGGGGAGCTGTTTTTT. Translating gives CASSPGEAETGELFF.

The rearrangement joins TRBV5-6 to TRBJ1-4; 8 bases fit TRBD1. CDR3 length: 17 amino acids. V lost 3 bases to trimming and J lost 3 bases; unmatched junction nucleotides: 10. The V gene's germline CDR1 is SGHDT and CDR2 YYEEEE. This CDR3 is CASSWGLGQVPNEKLFF. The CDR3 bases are TGTGCCAGCAGCTGGGGATTGGGACAGGTTCCTAATGAAAAACTGTTTTTT.

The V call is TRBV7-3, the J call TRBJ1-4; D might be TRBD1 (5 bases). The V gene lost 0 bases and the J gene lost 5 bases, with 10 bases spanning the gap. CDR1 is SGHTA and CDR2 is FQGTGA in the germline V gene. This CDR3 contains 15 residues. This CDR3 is CASSLTGGENEKLFF. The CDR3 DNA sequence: TGTGCCAGCAGCTTAACGGGGGGGGAAAATGAAAAACTGTTTTTT.

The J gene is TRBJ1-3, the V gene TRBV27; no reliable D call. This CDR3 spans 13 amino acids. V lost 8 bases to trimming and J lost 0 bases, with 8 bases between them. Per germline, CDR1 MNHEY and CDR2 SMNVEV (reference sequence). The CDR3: CASASYSGNTIYF. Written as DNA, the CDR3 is TGTGCCAGCGCGTCCTACTCTGGAAACACCATATATTTT.

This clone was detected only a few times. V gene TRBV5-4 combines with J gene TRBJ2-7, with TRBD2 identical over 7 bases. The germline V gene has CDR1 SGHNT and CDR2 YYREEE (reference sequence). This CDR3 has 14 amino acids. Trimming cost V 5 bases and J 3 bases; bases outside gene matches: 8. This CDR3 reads CASSGDYLGYEQYF. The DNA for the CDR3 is TGTGCCAGCAGTGGGGACTATTTGGGCTACGAGCAGTACTTC.

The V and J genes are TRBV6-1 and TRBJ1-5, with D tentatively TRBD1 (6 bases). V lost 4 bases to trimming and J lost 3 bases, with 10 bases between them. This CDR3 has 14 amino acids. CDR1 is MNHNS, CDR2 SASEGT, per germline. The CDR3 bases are TGTGCCAGCAGTGGAGGGGGGGACAATCAGCCCCAGCATTTT. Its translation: CASSGGGDNQPQHF.

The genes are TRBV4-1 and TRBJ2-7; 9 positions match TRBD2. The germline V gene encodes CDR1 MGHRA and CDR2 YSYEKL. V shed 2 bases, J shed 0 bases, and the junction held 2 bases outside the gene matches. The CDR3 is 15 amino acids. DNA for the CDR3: TGCGCCAGCAGCCAACTAGCGGGGAGCTCCTACGAGCAGTACTTC. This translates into CASSQLAGSSYEQYF.

The CDR3 DNA reads as TGTGCCAGCAGTTTAAGGGCAGGGGGCCCCTACGAGCAGTACTTC. Translation gives CASSLRAGGPYEQYF. This rearrangement joins TRBV27 to TRBJ2-7, with 8 bases that match TRBD1. V trimming: 2 bases; J trimming: 2 bases; junction bases outside the gene matches: 5. Germline V gene data show CDR1 as MNHEY and CDR2 as SMNVEV (reference sequence). This CDR3 comprises 15 residues.

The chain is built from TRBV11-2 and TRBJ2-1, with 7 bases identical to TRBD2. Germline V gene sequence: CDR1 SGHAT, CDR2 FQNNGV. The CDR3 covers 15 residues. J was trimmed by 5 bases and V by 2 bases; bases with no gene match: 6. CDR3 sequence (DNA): TGTGCCAGCAGCTTACGGCTAGCGGCAAACAATGAGCAGTTCTTC. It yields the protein CASSLRLAANNEQFF.

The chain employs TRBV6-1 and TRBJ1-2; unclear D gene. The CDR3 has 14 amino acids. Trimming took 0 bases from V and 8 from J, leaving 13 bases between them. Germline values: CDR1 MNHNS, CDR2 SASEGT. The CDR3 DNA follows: TGTGCCAGCAGTGAAGCGCCAGCGGCTCGGGGCTACACCTTC. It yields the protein CASSEAPAARGYTF.

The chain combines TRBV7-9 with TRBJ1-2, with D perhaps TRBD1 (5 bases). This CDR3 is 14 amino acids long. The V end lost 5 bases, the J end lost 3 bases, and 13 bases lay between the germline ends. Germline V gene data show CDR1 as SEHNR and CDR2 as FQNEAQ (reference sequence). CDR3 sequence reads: CASSPRRGHYGYTF. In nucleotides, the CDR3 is TGTGCCAGCAGCCCACGGCGGGGACACTATGGCTACACCTTC.